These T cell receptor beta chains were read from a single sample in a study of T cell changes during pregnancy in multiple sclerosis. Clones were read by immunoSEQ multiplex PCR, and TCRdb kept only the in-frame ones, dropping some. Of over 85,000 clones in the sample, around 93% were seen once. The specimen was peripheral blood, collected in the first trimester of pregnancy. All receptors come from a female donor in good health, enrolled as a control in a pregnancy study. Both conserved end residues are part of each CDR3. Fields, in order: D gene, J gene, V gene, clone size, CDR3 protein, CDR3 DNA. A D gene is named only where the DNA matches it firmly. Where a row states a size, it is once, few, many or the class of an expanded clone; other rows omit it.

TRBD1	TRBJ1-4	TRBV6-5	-	CASRSGTDEKLFF	TGTGCCAGCAGATCCGGGACAGATGAAAAACTGTTTTTT
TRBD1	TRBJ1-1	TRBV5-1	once	CASSWTGGTEAFF	TGCGCCAGCAGCTGGACAGGGGGCACTGAAGCTTTCTTT
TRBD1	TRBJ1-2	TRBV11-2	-	CASSFSLTGNYGYTF	TGTGCCAGCAGCTTCTCGTTGACAGGGAACTATGGCTACACCTTC
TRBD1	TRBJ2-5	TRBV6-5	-	CASSGTGLRQETQYF	TGTGCCAGCTCCGGGACAGGCCTTCGTCAAGAGACCCAGTACTTC
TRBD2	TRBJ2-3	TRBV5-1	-	CASSPGTSSDTQYF	TGCGCCAGCAGCCCCGGGACTAGCTCAGATACGCAGTATTTT
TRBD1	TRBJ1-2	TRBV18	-	CASSRQGDYGYTF	TGTGCCAGCTCACGACAGGGGGACTATGGCTACACCTTC
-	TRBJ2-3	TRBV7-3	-	CASSYPGSAQYF	TGTGCCAGCAGCTACCCAGGTTCCGCGCAGTATTTT
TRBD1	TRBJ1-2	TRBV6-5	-	CASSLDRGNYGYTF	TGTGCCAGCAGTTTGGACAGGGGAAACTATGGCTACACCTTC
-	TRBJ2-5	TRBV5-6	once	CASSSQSQETQYF	TGTGCCAGCAGCTCCCAGTCCCAAGAGACCCAGTACTTC
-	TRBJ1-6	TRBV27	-	CASSLRGFDSPLHF	TGTGCCAGCAGTTTACGGGGATTCGATTCACCCCTCCACTTT
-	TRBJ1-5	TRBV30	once	CAWSDSTAGGPQHF	TGTGCCTGGAGCGATTCGACAGCCGGGGGGCCCCAGCATTTT
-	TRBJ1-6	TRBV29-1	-	CSAILGGGDSPLHF	TGCAGCGCGATCTTAGGGGGGGGCGACTCACCCCTCCACTTT
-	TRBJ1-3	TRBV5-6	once	CASSEGTVSSGNTIYF	TGTGCCAGCAGCGAGGGAACGGTGAGCTCTGGAAACACCATATATTTT
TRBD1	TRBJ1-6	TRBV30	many	CAWSGGIGGGYNLPLHF	TGTGCCTGGAGTGGCGGGATAGGGGGCGGCTATAATTTACCCCTCCACTTT
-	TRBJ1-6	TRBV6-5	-	CASSWRNSPLHF	TGTGCCAGCAGTTGGAGGAATTCACCCCTCCACTTT
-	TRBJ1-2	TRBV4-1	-	CASSQDRRTAPYGYTF	TGCGCCAGCAGCCAAGATCGTCGGACAGCGCCCTATGGCTACACCTTC
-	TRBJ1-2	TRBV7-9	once	CASSLGGYGYTF	TGTGCCAGCAGCTTGGGGGGCTATGGCTACACCTTC
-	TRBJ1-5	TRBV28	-	CASSLAQTFNQPQHF	TGTGCCAGCAGTTTAGCACAGACCTTCAATCAGCCCCAGCATTTT
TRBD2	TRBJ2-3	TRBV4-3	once	CASSQERGGSTDTQYF	TGCGCCAGCAGCCAAGAGCGGGGGGGCAGCACAGATACGCAGTATTTT
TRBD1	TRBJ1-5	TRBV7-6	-	CASSPGTGNYQPQHF	TGTGCCAGCAGCCCCGGGACAGGGAATTATCAGCCCCAGCATTTT
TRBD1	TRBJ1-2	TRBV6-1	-	CASSKDRAGYGYTF	TGTGCCAGCAGTAAAGACAGGGCCGGATATGGCTACACCTTC
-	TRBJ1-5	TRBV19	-	CASSMARVQPQHF	TGTGCCAGTAGTATGGCCAGGGTTCAGCCCCAGCATTTT
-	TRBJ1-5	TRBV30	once	CAWRSGIPNQPQHF	TGTGCCTGGAGATCGGGGATCCCCAATCAGCCCCAGCATTTT
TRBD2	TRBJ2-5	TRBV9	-	CASSVGGVGGGVGETQYF	TGTGCCAGCAGCGTAGGGGGTGTTGGCGGGGGAGTTGGCGAGACCCAGTACTTC
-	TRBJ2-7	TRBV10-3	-	CAISAGESGGRYEQYF	TGTGCCATCAGTGCGGGGGAATCCGGGGGTCGGTACGAGCAGTACTTC
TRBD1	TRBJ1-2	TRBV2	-	CASSKGQSYGYTF	TGTGCCAGCAGTAAGGGACAGTCCTATGGCTACACCTTC
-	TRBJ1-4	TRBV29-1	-	CSASAPLRPGKLFF	TGCAGCGCATCCGCCCCTTTGCGTCCAGGAAAACTGTTTTTT
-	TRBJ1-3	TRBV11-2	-	CASSLGGSSGNTIYF	TGTGCCAGCAGCTTAGGAGGTTCATCTGGAAACACCATATATTTT
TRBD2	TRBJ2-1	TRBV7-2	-	CASSLGSSGGHNEQFF	TGTGCCAGCAGCTTAGGATCTAGCGGGGGCCACAATGAGCAGTTCTTC
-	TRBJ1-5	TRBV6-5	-	CASKTGIEPQHF	TGTGCCAGCAAGACAGGTATAGAGCCCCAGCATTTT
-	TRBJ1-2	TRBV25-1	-	CATHYSGYTF	TGTGCCACCCATTATAGTGGCTACACCTTC
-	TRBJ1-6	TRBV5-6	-	CASFMRGTGNSPLHF	TGTGCCAGCTTCATGCGCGGGACCGGGAATTCACCCCTCCACTTT
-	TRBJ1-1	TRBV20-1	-	CSAIDSFEAFF	TGCAGTGCCATAGACAGCTTTGAAGCTTTCTTT
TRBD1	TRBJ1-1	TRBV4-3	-	CASSQDRGQGEITEAFF	TGCGCCAGCAGCCAAGATCGAGGACAGGGAGAAATTACTGAAGCTTTCTTT
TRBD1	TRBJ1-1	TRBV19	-	CASSRTGQGDTEAFF	TGTGCCAGTAGCCGAACCGGACAGGGGGACACTGAAGCTTTCTTT
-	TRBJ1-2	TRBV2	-	CASPKRIEQGGINYGYTF	TGTGCCAGCCCTAAGAGGATAGAACAGGGAGGGATTAACTATGGCTACACCTTC
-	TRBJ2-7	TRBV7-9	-	CASSYRSEEQYF	TGTGCCAGCAGCTACCGGAGCGAGGAGCAGTACTTC
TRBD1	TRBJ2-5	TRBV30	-	CAWKNQGAGVETQYF	TGTGCCTGGAAGAATCAGGGGGCGGGTGTGGAGACCCAGTACTTC
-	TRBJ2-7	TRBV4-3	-	CASSQIRDSYYEQYF	TGCGCCAGCAGCCAAATCCGGGATTCTTACTACGAGCAGTACTTC
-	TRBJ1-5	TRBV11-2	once	CASSSGTSYQPQHF	TGTGCCAGCAGCTCCGGGACATCATATCAGCCCCAGCATTTT
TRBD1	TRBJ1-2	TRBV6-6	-	CASSAQGAGYGYTF	TGTGCCAGCAGTGCGCAGGGGGCCGGTTATGGCTACACCTTC
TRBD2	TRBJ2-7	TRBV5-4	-	CASGSSGGAYEQYF	TGTGCCAGTGGCTCTAGCGGGGGAGCGTACGAGCAGTACTTC
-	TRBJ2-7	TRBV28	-	CASSFPRKRNSYEQYF	TGTGCCAGCAGTTTCCCCAGAAAGCGAAATTCCTACGAGCAGTACTTC
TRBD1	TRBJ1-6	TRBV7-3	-	CASSLTGTGDSPLHF	TGTGCCAGCAGCTTAACAGGGACAGGGGATTCACCCCTCCACTTT
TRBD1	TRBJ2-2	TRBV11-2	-	CASSSAGTVLHGELFF	TGTGCCAGCAGCTCGGCCGGGACAGTCTTACACGGGGAGCTGTTTTTT
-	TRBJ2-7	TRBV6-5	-	CASNVQGNYEQYF	TGTGCCAGCAATGTTCAGGGGAACTACGAGCAGTACTTC
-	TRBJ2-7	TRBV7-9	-	CASSLTVYEQYF	TGTGCCAGCAGCTTAACTGTCTACGAGCAGTACTTC
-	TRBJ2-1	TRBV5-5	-	CASSFVGSSYNEQFF	TGTGCCAGCAGCTTTGTGGGGAGCTCCTACAATGAGCAGTTCTTC
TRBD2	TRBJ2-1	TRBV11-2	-	CASSLEWGSGGRSGEQFF	TGTGCCAGCAGCTTAGAGTGGGGTAGCGGGGGGCGATCAGGTGAGCAGTTCTTC
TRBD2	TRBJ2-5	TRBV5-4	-	CASSTRLAGGQETQYF	TGTGCCAGCAGCACCAGACTAGCGGGGGGCCAAGAGACCCAGTACTTC
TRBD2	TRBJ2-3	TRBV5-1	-	CASSLLTSGSTDTQYF	TGCGCCAGCAGCCTGCTTACTAGCGGCAGCACAGATACGCAGTATTTT
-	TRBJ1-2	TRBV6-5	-	CASSSPRQYYGYTF	TGTGCCAGCAGTTCCCCGCGACAGTACTATGGCTACACCTTC
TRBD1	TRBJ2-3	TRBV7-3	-	CASSLGQARDTQYF	TGTGCCAGCAGCTTAGGACAGGCTCGGGATACGCAGTATTTT